A single TCR beta chain is shown here with its context. Its antigen remains unknown. These data are taken from a study of blood T cells in healthy people across ages. Study findings and constraints: Researchers report that TCR beta diversity correlated strongly with naive T cell percentage.

Every sample had a minimum of 6 million PBMCs isolated. Each sample provided at least 6 micrograms of extracted total RNA. Trimming shortened V by 5 bases and J by 2 bases, and 19 bases separated the two germline ends. CDR3 length equals 17 residues. CDR1 SEHNR and CDR2 FQNEAQ come from the germline V gene (reference sequence). Sample-barcoded 5' priming and a J-beta primer mix drove a second PCR of roughly 7 to 11 cycles. Each of the samples gave a minimum of 3 million paired-end reads that contained CDR3. One entry per CDR3 protein, called by TCRdb with MiXCR from the 5' RACE reads. This repertoire shows around 750,000 distinct CDR3 sequences, approximately 53% found once; its top ten account for around 40%.

This chain uses TRBV7-9 with TRBJ2-1; D is possibly TRBD1 (5 bases). The clonotype originates from a man at least 80 years old in good health. What was sequenced was blood. CDR3 sequence (DNA): TGTGCCAGCAGCCCCCCCCAGGGTCAGTCACCCTACAATGAGCAGTTCTTC. Translating gives CASSPPQGQSPYNEQFF.